Presented here are 21 T cell receptor beta chains from one specimen sequenced in a study of cytomegalovirus exposure and HLA in healthy donors. The PCR ran on 60 Vbeta and 13 Jbeta primers. The assay was immunoSEQ multiplex PCR, and TCRdb's table has in-frame clones only and misses some. The table shows 100,000 to 150,000 clones, with more than 9% occurring only once. The sequenced material came from PBMCs. The receptors were sampled from a woman aged 18-29 years in good health and CMV-seropositive.

This chain uses TRBV28 with TRBJ2-6; TRBD2 is a possible D gene (5 bases). With 1 base removed from V and 0 bases from J, the gap between germline ends came to 10 bases. Germline-derived CDR1 and CDR2 are MDHEN and SYDVKM. The CDR3 has 17 residues. CDR3 amino acids: CASSLYPGISGANVLTF. The CDR3 coding sequence is TGTGCCAGCAGTTTATACCCCGGGATCTCTGGGGCCAACGTCCTGACTTTC.

This CDR3 is CASSLPGGPSEKLFF. The CDR3 nucleotides read TGTGCCAGCTCACTTCCGGGGGGGCCTTCTGAAAAACTGTTTTTT. V and J are TRBV18 and TRBJ1-4; TRBD1 is a possible D gene (6 bases). Germline-derived CDR1 and CDR2 are KGHSH and LQKENI. V was cut by 4 bases and J by 7 bases, with 16 bases left in between. The CDR3 covers 15 residues.

V and J are TRBV7-9 and TRBJ2-2; D might be TRBD1 (6 bases). V was shortened by 9 bases and J by 6 bases, with 20 bases between the two germline ends. This CDR3 is built from 15 residues. Germline V gene data show CDR1 as SEHNR and CDR2 as FQNEAQ (reference sequence). The CDR3 protein is CARTTGPEGAGELFF. CDR3 sequence (DNA): TGTGCCAGGACTACTGGACCTGAGGGGGCCGGGGAGCTGTTTTTT.

The CDR3 nucleotides read TGTGCCAGCAGGCCAGACACAGGGAGGGAGGATCAGCCCCAGCATTTT. This translates into CASRPDTGREDQPQHF. The chain recombines TRBV28 with TRBJ1-5; possibly TRBD1 for D (6 bases). Germline CDR1 MDHEN, CDR2 SYDVKM. V shed 6 bases and J shed 5 bases, with 20 bases lying between them. The CDR3 is 16 amino acids.

This clone was seen a few times. The rearrangement joins TRBV19 to TRBJ1-5, with D possibly TRBD1 on 5 matching bases. The CDR3 length is 12 residues. Trimming left V 1 base short and J 10 bases short, with 8 bases between. Germline V gives CDR1 LNHDA, CDR2 SQIVND (reference sequence). CDR3 loop: CASSIAGGPQHF. In DNA form, the CDR3 reads TGTGCCAGTAGTATAGCGGGGGGACCCCAGCATTTT.

The rearrangement links TRBV19 to TRBJ2-3; tentative D call: TRBD1 (6 bases). The germline V gene encodes CDR1 LNHDA and CDR2 SQIVND (reference sequence). This CDR3 is built from 14 residues. In nucleotides, the CDR3 is TGTGTAGGGGGAGAAGAGGTGAAGACAGATACGCAGTATTTT. Residues: CVGGEEVKTDTQYF.

The chain uses TRBV7-2 and TRBJ1-3; D ambiguous. Between the trimmed V and J ends, which lost 5 bases and 4 bases, there was a span of 6 bases. The CDR3 covers 12 residues. Germline lookup yields CDR1 SGHTA and CDR2 FQGNSA. In DNA, the CDR3 is TGTGCCAGCAGCATACTAGGAAACACCATATATTTT. Translation gives CASSILGNTIYF.

The chain carries TRBV28 and TRBJ2-2; 8 bases are shared with TRBD1. After removal of 5 bases from V and 2 bases from J, the junction contained 10 bases not matched to a gene. Germline CDR1 and CDR2: MDHEN and SYDVKM. The CDR3 consists of 17 residues. The DNA for the CDR3 is TGTGCCAGCAGTCCGGGACAGGATCACTCTAACACCGGGGAGCTGTTTTTT. It specifies CASSPGQDHSNTGELFF.

In its sample, this clone was seen a few times. This chain uses TRBV19 with TRBJ1-5, with a possible D match to TRBD1 (5 bases). The germline V gene encodes CDR1 LNHDA and CDR2 SQIVND (reference sequence). This CDR3 is 13 amino acids long. The germline V and J ends were trimmed by 11 bases and 6 bases, with 17 bases remaining between them. For the CDR3, the DNA is TGTGCCGCTGCGGGGGGTTGGGGTCAGCCCCAGCATTTT. This codes for CAAAGGWGQPQHF.

The rearrangement joins TRBV7-2 to TRBJ1-2; 7 bases agree with TRBD1. CDR3 length: 15 amino acids. Germline V gene sequence: CDR1 SGHTA, CDR2 FQGNSA. Trimming removed 4 bases from V and 1 base from J; junction bases left unmatched: 6. The CDR3 region is CASSSPGQINYGYTF. The CDR3 DNA reads TGTGCCAGCAGCTCACCGGGACAGATTAACTATGGCTACACCTTC.

This clone was detected only a few times. J is TRBJ2-3 and V is TRBV10-3, with 8 bases fitting TRBD2. The V segment lost 5 bases and the J segment 4 bases; nucleotides outside the gene matches: 8. Per germline, CDR1 ENHRY and CDR2 SYGVKD. The CDR3 contains 15 residues. CDR3 bases: TGTGCCATCAGTTCTAGCTCCGGGGGGGCAGATACGCAGTATTTT. Translated, it gives CAISSSSGGADTQYF.

This clone was counted only a few times. The chain is built from TRBV10-3 and TRBJ2-7; 10 bases line up with TRBD1. CDR1 and CDR2 from the germline V gene are ENHRY and SYGVKD. Trimming at V came to 5 bases and at J to 0 bases, leaving 1 base not matched to a gene. This CDR3 contains 14 residues. The CDR3 nucleotides are TGTGCCATCAGTTGGGACAGGGGCTCCTACGAGCAGTACTTC. Encoded protein: CAISWDRGSYEQYF.

The sample holds a few counts of this clone. The chain links TRBV5-4 to TRBJ2-3; D perhaps matches TRBD1 (5 bases). The CDR3 totals 13 residues. Germline V gene data show CDR1 as SGHNT and CDR2 as YYREEE (reference sequence). Trimming pared 4 bases from V and 4 bases from J, leaving 10 bases between. CDR3 region: CASSLQGSDTQYF. CDR3 DNA sequence: TGTGCCAGCAGCCTCCAGGGTTCAGATACGCAGTATTTT.

This clone was detected only a few times. This chain uses TRBV7-9 with TRBJ1-4, with D tentatively TRBD1 (6 bases). The V and J ends lost 6 bases and 7 bases respectively, with 18 bases between them. Germline V gene sequence: CDR1 SEHNR, CDR2 FQNEAQ (reference sequence). CDR3 length: 15 amino acids. The DNA for the CDR3 is TGTGCCAGCAGTCGGGGGGGCGATAGTCTTGAAAAACTGTTTTTT. Amino acid sequence: CASSRGGDSLEKLFF.

The V call is TRBV12-5, the J call TRBJ1-1; TRBD1 matches at 7 bases. V gave up 6 bases and J gave up 4 bases; unmatched junction bases: 8. CDR1 and CDR2 (germline): LGHNT, FRNRAP. The CDR3 runs 14 residues. The CDR3 sequence is CASGTGEIVTEAFF. For the CDR3, the DNA is TGTGCTAGTGGCACAGGGGAAATTGTCACTGAAGCTTTCTTT.

The chain employs TRBV18 and TRBJ1-4; no reliable D call. Trimming left V 3 bases short and J 8 bases short, with 13 bases between. Per germline, CDR1 KGHSH and CDR2 LQKENI. This CDR3 region has 14 residues. As DNA, the CDR3 is TGTGCCAGCTCACCTGACACAAGAGGGGAAAAACTGTTTTTT. As protein: CASSPDTRGEKLFF.

This clone was observed a few times. The chain employs TRBV6-5 and TRBJ2-5; D is undetermined. The germline V and J ends were trimmed by 2 bases and 4 bases, with 8 bases remaining between them. The germline CDR1 and CDR2 sequences are MNHEY and SVGAGI. The CDR3 totals 13 residues. The CDR3 DNA reads as TGTGCCAGCAGTTACGAGGCTGGAGAGACCCAGTACTTC. It yields the protein CASSYEAGETQYF.

V usage is TRBV11-2 and J usage is TRBJ2-7; the match to TRBD2 covers 9 bases. CDR3 size: 14 residues. From germline, CDR1 is SGHAT and CDR2 FQNNGV. Losses at the gene ends were 5 bases for V and 4 bases for J; bases not matched to a gene: 6. CDR3 DNA sequence: TGTGCCAGCAGCGTTCTTCTAGCGGGGTACGAGCAGTACTTC. It specifies CASSVLLAGYEQYF.

This clone has more than one count but fewer than ten. This CDR3 reads CATSRDRTGNEKLFF. CDR3 coding DNA: TGTGCCACCAGCAGAGACAGGACAGGGAATGAAAAACTGTTTTTT. The genes are TRBV15 and TRBJ1-4; 8 bases are a match to TRBD1. The CDR3 sequence is 15 residues long. The junction had 2 bases not matched to a gene; V was cut back by 0 bases and J by 5 bases. The germline V gene encodes CDR1 LNHNV and CDR2 YYDKDF (reference sequence).

This clone appeared a few times. The gene calls are TRBV2 and TRBJ1-2, with D maybe TRBD1 (5 bases). Germline lookup yields CDR1 SNHLY and CDR2 FYNNEI. This CDR3 has 14 amino acids. Trimming left V 4 bases short and J 0 bases short, with 9 bases between. The CDR3 DNA reads as TGTGCCAGCAGTGTAACAGGAACTAACTATGGCTACACCTTC. This encodes CASSVTGTNYGYTF. Variable domain in full (rest from reference TRBV2 and TRBJ1-2): EPEVTQTPSHQVTQMGQEVILRCVPISNHLYFYWYRQILGQKVEFLVSFYNNEISEKSEIFDDQFSVERPDGSNFTLKIRSTKLEDSAMYFCASSVTGTNYGYTFGSGTRLTVV.

J is TRBJ1-1 and V is TRBV7-6; D ambiguous. From germline, CDR1 is SGHVS and CDR2 FNYEAQ. V was cut by 4 bases and J by 1 base, with 10 bases left in between. The CDR3 sequence is 14 residues long. In DNA, the CDR3 is TGTGCCAGCAGCTCGGGAACAGCGAACACTGAAGCTTTCTTT. Translating it yields CASSSGTANTEAFF.